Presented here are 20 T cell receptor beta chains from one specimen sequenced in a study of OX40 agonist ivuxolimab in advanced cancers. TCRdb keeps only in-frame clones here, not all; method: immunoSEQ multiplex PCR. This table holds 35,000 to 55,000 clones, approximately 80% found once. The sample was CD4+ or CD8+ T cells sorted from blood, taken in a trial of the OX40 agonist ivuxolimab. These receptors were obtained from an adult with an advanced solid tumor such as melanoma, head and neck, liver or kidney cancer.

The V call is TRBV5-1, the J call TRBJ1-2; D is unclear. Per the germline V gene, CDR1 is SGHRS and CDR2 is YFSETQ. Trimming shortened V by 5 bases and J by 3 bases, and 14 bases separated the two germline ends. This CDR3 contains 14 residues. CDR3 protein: CASSPEQWYYGYTF. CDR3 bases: TGCGCCAGCAGTCCCGAACAGTGGTACTATGGCTACACCTTC.

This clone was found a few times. DNA for the CDR3: TGTGCCAGCAGCTTAGGGATACAGGGCCAACAGTACTTC. Encoded protein: CASSLGIQGQQYF. The chain links TRBV7-2 to TRBJ2-7; a possible D gene is TRBD1 (6 bases). Germline values: CDR1 SGHTA, CDR2 FQGNSA. This CDR3 region has 13 residues. V was clipped by 1 base and J by 10 bases, with 14 bases between them. Based on the CDR3 plus reference TRBV7-2 and TRBJ2-7, the full variable domain is GAGVSQSPSNKVTEKGKDVELRCDPISGHTALYWYRQSLGQGLEFLIYFQGNSAPDKSGLPSDRFSAERTGGSVSTLTIQRTQQEDSAVYLCASSLGIQGQQYFGPGTRLTVT.

The CDR3 DNA reads as TGTGCCACGCCCAGGGACTCGATCGCTCGAGGGACCGGGGAGCTGTTTTTT. Translating gives CATPRDSIARGTGELFF. The J gene is TRBJ2-2, the V gene TRBV7-9; a weak D match, TRBD2 (6 bases). The CDR3 spans 17 residues. Germline assignment: CDR1 SEHNR and CDR2 FQNEAQ (reference sequence). Trimming left V 10 bases short and J 5 bases short, with 26 bases between. Together with reference TRBV7-9 and TRBJ2-2, the CDR3 gives the full variable domain: DTGVSQNPRHKITKRGQNVTFRCDPISEHNRLYWYRQTLGQGPEFLTYFQNEAQLEKSRLLSDRFSAERPKGSFSTLEIQRTEQGDSAMYLCATPRDSIARGTGELFFGEGSRLTVL.

CDR3 protein: CASSYLEGQGLQETQYF. The CDR3 DNA reads TGTGCCAGCAGCTATTTGGAGGGACAGGGCTTACAAGAGACCCAGTACTTC. The chain uses TRBV5-6 and TRBJ2-5; TRBD1 aligns across 9 bases. The V and J ends lost 3 bases and 2 bases, in that order; junction bases with no gene match: 11. Germline CDR1 and CDR2: SGHDT and YYEEEE. This CDR3 comprises 17 residues.

CDR3 DNA sequence: TGCGCCAGCAGCCAACTGGGGAGGGGTGAAAAACTGTTTTTT. Translated, it gives CASSQLGRGEKLFF. This rearrangement joins TRBV4-3 to TRBJ1-4, with a tentative D call TRBD1 (5 bases). The CDR3 has 14 amino acids. The ends were cut back, 2 bases at V and 7 bases at J, with 11 bases in the middle. Germline V gene data show CDR1 as LGHNA and CDR2 as YSLEER.

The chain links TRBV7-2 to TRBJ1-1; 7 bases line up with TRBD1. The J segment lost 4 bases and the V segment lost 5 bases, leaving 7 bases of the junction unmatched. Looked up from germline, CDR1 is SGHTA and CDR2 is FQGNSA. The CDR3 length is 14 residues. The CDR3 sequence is CASSAYRGGTEAFF. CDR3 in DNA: TGTGCCAGCAGCGCCTACAGGGGTGGCACTGAAGCTTTCTTT. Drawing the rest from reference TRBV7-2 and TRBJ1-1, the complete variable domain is GAGVSQSPSNKVTEKGKDVELRCDPISGHTALYWYRQSLGQGLEFLIYFQGNSAPDKSGLPSDRFSAERTGGSVSTLTIQRTQQEDSAVYLCASSAYRGGTEAFFGQGTRLTVV.

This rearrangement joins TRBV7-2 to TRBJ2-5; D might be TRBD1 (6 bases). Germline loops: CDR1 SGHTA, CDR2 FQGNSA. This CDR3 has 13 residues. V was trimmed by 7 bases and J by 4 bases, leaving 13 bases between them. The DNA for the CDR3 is TGTGCCAGCACCATCCAACAGGGAGAGACCCAGTACTTC. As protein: CASTIQQGETQYF.

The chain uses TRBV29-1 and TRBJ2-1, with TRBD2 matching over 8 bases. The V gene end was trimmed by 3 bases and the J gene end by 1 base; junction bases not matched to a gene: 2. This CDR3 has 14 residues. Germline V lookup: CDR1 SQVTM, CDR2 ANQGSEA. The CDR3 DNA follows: TGCAGCGTTGATTCGGGAGGGTCCTACAATGAGCAGTTCTTC. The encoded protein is CSVDSGGSYNEQFF.

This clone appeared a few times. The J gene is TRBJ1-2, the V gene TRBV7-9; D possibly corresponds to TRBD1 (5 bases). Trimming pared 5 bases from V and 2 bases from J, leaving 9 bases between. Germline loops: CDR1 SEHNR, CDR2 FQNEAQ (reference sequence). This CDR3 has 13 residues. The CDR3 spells CASSEDTNYGYTF. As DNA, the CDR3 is TGTGCCAGCAGCGAGGACACGAACTATGGCTACACCTTC.

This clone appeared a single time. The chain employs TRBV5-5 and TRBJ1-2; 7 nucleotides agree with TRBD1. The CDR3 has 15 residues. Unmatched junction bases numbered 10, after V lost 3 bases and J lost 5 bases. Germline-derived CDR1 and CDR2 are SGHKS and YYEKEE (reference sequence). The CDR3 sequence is CASSSWTGETYGYTF. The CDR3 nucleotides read TGTGCCAGCAGCTCCTGGACAGGAGAAACATATGGCTACACCTTC.

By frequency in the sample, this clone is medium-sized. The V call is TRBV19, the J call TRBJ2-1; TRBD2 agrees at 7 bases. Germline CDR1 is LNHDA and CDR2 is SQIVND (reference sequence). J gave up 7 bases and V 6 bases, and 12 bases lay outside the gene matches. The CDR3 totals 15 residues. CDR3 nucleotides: TGTGCCAGTAGCGTCTTAGGCGGGAGATCGAATGAGCAGTTCTTC. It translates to CASSVLGGRSNEQFF.

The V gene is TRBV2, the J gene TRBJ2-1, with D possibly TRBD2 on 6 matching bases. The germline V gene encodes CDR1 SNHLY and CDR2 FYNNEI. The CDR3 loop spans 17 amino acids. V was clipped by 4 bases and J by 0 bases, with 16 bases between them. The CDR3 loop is CASSASITGDSYNEQFF. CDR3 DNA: TGTGCCAGCAGTGCTTCAATTACGGGGGACTCCTACAATGAGCAGTTCTTC.

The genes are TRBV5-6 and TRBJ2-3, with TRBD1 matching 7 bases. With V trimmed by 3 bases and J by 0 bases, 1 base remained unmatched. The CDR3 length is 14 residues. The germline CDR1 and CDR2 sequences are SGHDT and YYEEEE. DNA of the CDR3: TGTGCCAGCAGCTCGGGACAGAGCACAGATACGCAGTATTTT. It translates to CASSSGQSTDTQYF. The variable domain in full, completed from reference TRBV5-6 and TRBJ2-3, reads DAGVTQSPTHLIKTRGQQVTLRCSPKSGHDTVSWYQQALGQGPQFIFQYYEEEERQRGNFPDRFSGHQFPNYSSELNVNALLLGDSALYLCASSSGQSTDTQYFGPGTRLTVL.

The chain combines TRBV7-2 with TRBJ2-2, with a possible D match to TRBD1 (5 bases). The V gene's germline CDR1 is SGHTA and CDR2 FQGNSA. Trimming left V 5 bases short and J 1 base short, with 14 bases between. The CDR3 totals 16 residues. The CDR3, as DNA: TGTGCCAGCAGCCTACAGGTACCCGTGAACACCGGGGAGCTGTTTTTT. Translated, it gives CASSLQVPVNTGELFF.

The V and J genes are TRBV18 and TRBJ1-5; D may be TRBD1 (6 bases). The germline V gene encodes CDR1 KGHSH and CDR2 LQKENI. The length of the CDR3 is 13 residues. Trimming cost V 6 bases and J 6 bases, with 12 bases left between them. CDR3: CASSLTGTQPQHF. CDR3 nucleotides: TGTGCCAGCTCCTTAACAGGGACTCAGCCCCAGCATTTT.

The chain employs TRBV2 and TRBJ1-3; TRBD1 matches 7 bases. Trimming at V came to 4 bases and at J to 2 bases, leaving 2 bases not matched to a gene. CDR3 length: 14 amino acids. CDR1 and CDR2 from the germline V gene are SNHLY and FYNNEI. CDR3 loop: CASSAGGTGNTIYF. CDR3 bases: TGTGCCAGCAGTGCAGGGGGAACTGGAAACACCATATATTTT. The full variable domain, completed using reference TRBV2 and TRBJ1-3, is EPEVTQTPSHQVTQMGQEVILRCVPISNHLYFYWYRQILGQKVEFLVSFYNNEISEKSEIFDDQFSVERPDGSNFTLKIRSTKLEDSAMYFCASSAGGTGNTIYFGEGSWLTVV.

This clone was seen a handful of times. The CDR3 DNA follows: TGTGCCAGCAGCTTAGTGGGGGGTGGACAGCATATGAACACTGAAGCTTTCTTT. Its protein product is CASSLVGGGQHMNTEAFF. The V gene is TRBV7-9, the J gene TRBJ1-1; D might be TRBD1 (6 bases). Germline CDR1 and CDR2: SEHNR and FQNEAQ (reference sequence). The CDR3 contains 18 residues. The germline V and J ends were trimmed by 1 base and 0 bases, with 18 bases remaining between them.

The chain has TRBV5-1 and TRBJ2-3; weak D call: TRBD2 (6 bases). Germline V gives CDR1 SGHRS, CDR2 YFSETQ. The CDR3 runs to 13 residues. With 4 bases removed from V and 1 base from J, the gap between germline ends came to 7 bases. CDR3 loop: CASSGEGTDTQYF. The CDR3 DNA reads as TGCGCCAGCAGCGGGGAGGGCACAGATACGCAGTATTTT.

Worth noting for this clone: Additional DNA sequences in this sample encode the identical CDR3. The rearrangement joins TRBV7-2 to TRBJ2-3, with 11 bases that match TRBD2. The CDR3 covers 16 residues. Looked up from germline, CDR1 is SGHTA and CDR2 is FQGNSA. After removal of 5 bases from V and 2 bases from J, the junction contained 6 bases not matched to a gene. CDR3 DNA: TGTGCCAGCAGCGCTCGACTAGCGGGGAACACAGATACGCAGTATTTT. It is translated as CASSARLAGNTDTQYF.

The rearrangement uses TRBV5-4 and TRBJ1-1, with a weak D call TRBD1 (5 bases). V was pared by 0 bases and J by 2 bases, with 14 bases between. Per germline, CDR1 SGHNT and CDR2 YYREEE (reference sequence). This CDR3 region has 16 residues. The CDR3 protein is CASSLGARVLNTEAFF. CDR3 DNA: TGTGCCAGCAGCTTGGGGGCCAGGGTCCTTAACACTGAAGCTTTCTTT.